This T cell receptor beta chain is from a study of control samples from healthy donors and cancer patients. The assay was immunoSEQ multiplex PCR, and TCRdb's table has in-frame clones only and misses some. The sample includes some 250,000 clones, about 80% of them seen just once. V lost 3 bases, J lost 0 bases, and 6 bases lay in between. The CDR3 sequence is 14 residues long. The germline V gene encodes CDR1 WSHSY and CDR2 SAAADI. This sequence originates from a woman aged 55-75 years with lung cancer. The sequenced sample was PBMCs. The chain carries TRBV10-2 and TRBJ1-3, with D unresolved. CDR3 region: CASSDRFSGNTIYF. CDR3 coding DNA: TGCGCCAGCAGTGACAGGTTCTCTGGAAACACCATATATTTT.